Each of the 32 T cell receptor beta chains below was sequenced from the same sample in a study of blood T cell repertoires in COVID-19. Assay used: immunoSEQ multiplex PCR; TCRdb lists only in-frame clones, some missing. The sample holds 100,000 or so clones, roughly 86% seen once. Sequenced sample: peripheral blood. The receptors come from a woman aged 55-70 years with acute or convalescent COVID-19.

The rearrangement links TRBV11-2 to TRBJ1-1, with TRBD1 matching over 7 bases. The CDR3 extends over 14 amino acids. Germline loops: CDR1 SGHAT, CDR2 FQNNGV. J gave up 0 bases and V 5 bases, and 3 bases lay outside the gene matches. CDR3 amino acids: CASSRDSLNTEAFF. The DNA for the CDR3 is TGTGCCAGCAGCCGGGACAGCTTGAACACTGAAGCTTTCTTT.

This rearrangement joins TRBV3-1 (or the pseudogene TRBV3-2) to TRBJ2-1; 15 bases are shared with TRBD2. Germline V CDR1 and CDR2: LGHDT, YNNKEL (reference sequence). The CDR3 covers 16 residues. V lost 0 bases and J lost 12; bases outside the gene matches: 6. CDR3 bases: TGTGCCAGCAGCCAAGATCGTGGACTAGCGGGAGGGAGGCAGTTCTTC. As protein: CASSQDRGLAGGRQFF.

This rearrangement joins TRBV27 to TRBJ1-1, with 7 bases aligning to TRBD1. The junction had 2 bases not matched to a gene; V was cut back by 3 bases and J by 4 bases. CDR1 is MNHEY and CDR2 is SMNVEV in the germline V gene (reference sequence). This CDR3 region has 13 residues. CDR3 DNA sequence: TGTGCCAGCAGTTTGTCAGGGGGCACTGAAGCTTTCTTT. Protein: CASSLSGGTEAFF.

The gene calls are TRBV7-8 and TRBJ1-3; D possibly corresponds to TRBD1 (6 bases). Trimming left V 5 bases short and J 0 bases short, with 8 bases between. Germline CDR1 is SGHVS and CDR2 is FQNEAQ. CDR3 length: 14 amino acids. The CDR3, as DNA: TGTGCCAGCAGCCAGGGGATCTCTGGAAACACCATATATTTT. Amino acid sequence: CASSQGISGNTIYF.

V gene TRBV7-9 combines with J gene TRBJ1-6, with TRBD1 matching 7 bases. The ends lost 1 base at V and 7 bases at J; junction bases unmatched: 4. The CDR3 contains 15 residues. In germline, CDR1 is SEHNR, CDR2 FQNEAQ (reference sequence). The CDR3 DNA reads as TGTGCCAGCAGCTTAGGACAGGGAGTCAATTCACCCCTCCACTTT. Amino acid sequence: CASSLGQGVNSPLHF.

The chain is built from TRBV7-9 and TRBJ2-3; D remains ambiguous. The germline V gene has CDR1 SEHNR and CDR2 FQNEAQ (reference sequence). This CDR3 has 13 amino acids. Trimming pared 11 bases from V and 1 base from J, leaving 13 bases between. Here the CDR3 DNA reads TGTGCCGGAGTCAAGCGACGCACAGATACGCAGTATTTT. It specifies CAGVKRRTDTQYF.

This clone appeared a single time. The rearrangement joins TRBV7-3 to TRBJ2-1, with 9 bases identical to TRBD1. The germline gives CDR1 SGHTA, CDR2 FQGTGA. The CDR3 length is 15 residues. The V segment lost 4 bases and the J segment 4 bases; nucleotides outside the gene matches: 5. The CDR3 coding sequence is TGTGCCAGCAGCTCTCCGGGACAGGGTTACAATGAGCAGTTCTTC. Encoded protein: CASSSPGQGYNEQFF.

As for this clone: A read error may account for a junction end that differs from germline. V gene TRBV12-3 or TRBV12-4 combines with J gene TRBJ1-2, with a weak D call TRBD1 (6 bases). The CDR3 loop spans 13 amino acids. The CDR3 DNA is TGTGCCAGCAGTTTTCTTGCCGGGGACAAGTCCCACTTC. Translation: CASSFLAGDKSHF.

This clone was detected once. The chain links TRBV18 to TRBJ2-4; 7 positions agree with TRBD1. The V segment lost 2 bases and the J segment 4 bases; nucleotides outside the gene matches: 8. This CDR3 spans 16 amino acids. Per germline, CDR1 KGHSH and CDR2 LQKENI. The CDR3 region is CASSPWFGTDKNIQYF. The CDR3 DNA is TGTGCCAGCTCACCATGGTTCGGGACAGATAAAAACATTCAGTACTTC. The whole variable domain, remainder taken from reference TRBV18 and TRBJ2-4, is NAGVMQNPRHLVRRRGQEARLRCSPMKGHSHVYWYRQLPEEGLKFMVYLQKENIIDESGMPKERFSAEFPKEGPSILRIQQVVRGDSAAYFCASSPWFGTDKNIQYFGAGTRLSVL.

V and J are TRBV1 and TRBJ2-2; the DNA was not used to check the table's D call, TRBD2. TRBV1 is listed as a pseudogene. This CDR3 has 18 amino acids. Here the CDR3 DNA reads TGCACCAGCAGCCAAGGAAAGGAGCGGGCGGAGAGCACCGGGGAGCTGTTTTTT. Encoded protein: CTSSQGKERAESTGELFF.

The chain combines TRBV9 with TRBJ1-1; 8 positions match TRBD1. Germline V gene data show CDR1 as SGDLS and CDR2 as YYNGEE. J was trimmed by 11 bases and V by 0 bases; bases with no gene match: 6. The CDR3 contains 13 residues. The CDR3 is CASSVGAQGAAFF. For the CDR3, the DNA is TGTGCCAGCAGCGTAGGGGCCCAGGGGGCCGCTTTCTTT.

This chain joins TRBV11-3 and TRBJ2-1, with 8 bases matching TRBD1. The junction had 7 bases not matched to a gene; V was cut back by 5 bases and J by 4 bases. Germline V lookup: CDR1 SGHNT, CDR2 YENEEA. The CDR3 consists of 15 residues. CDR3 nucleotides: TGTGCCAGCAGCCCCGGACAGGGCCTTTACAATGAGCAGTTCTTC. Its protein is CASSPGQGLYNEQFF.

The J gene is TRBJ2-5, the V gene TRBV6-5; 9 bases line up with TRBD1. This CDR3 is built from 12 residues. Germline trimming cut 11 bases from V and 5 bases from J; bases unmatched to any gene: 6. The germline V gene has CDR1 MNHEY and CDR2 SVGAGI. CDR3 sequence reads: CAAGTGSETQYF. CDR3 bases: TGTGCCGCAGGGACAGGGTCTGAGACCCAGTACTTC.

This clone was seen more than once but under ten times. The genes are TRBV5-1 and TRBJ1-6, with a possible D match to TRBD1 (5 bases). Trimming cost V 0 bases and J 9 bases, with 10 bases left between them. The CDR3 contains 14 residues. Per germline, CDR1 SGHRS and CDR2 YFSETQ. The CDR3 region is CASSLGRAGSPLHF. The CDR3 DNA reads TGCGCCAGCAGCTTGGGCAGGGCTGGTTCACCCCTCCACTTT. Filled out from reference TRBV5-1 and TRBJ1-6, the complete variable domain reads KAGVTQTPRYLIKTRGQQVTLSCSPISGHRSVSWYQQTPGQGLQFLFEYFSETQRNKGNFPGRFSGRQFSNSRSEMNVSTLELGDSALYLCASSLGRAGSPLHFGNGTRLTVT.

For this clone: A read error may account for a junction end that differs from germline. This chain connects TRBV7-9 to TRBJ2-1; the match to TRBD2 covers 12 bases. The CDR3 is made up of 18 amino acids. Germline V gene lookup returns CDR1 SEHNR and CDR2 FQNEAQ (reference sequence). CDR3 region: CASSLATSGSLRDNEQFF. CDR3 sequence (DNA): TGTGCCAGCAGCCTAGCGACTAGCGGGAGTTTAAGGGACAATGAGCAGTTCTTC.

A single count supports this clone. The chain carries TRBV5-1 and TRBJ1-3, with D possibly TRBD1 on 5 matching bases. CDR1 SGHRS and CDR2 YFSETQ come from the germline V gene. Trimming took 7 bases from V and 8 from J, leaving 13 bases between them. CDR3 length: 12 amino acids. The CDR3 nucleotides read TGCGCCAGCCGGGACTCAGGAGACACCATATATTTT. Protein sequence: CASRDSGDTIYF. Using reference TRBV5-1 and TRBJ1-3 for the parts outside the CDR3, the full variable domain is KAGVTQTPRYLIKTRGQQVTLSCSPISGHRSVSWYQQTPGQGLQFLFEYFSETQRNKGNFPGRFSGRQFSNSRSEMNVSTLELGDSALYLCASRDSGDTIYFGEGSWLTVV.

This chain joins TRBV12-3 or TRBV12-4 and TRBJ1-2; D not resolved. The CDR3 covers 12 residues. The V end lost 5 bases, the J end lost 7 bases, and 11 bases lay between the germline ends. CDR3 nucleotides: TGTGCCAGCAGTCCCACGTCGGTTGGCTACACCTTC. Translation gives CASSPTSVGYTF.

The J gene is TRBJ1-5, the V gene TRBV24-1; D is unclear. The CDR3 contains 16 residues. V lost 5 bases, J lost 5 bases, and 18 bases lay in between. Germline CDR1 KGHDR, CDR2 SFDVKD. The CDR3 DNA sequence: TGTGCCACCAGTGCCCCCGGGTTTGGAGGCGATCAGCCCCAGCATTTT. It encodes CATSAPGFGGDQPQHF.

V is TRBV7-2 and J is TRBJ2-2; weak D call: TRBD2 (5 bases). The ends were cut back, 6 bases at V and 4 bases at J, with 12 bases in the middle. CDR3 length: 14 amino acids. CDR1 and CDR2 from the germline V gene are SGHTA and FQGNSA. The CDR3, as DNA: TGTGCCAGCAGGGACTCGTCCACCACCGGGGAGCTGTTTTTT. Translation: CASRDSSTTGELFF.

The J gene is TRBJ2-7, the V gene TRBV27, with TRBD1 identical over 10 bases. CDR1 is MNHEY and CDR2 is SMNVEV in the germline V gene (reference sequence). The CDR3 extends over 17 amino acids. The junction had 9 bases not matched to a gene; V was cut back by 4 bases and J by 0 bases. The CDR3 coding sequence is TGTGCCAGCAGTTCGACAGGGGGCCTTGGGATCTCCTACGAGCAGTACTTC. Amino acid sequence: CASSSTGGLGISYEQYF.

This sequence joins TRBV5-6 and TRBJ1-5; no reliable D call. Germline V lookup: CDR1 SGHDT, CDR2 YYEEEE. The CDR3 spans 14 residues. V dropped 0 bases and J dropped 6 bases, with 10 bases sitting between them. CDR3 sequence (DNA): TGTGCCAGCAGCTTGGTGGCTACGGGTCAGCCCCAGCATTTT. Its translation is CASSLVATGQPQHF. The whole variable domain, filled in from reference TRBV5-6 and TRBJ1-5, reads DAGVTQSPTHLIKTRGQQVTLRCSPKSGHDTVSWYQQALGQGPQFIFQYYEEEERQRGNFPDRFSGHQFPNYSSELNVNALLLGDSALYLCASSLVATGQPQHFGDGTRLSIL.

This CDR3 is CASSLKWGHNEQFF. The CDR3 coding sequence is TGTGCCAGCAGTTTAAAGTGGGGCCACAATGAGCAGTTCTTC. This chain uses TRBV27 with TRBJ2-1, with TRBD1 as a possible D gene (5 bases). Trimming pared 2 bases from V and 5 bases from J, leaving 10 bases between. The CDR3 is 14 amino acids. The germline V gene encodes CDR1 MNHEY and CDR2 SMNVEV (reference sequence).

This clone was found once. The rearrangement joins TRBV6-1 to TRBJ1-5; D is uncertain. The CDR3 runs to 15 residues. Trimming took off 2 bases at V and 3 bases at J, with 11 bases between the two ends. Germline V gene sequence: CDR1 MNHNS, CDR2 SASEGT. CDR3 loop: CASSESHSLNQPQHF. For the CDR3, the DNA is TGTGCCAGCAGTGAATCCCACAGCCTCAATCAGCCCCAGCATTTT.

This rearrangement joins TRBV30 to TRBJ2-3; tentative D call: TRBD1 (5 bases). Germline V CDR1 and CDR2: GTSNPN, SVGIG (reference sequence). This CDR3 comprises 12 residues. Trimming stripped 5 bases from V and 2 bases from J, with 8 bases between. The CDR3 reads CAWGRDTDTQYF. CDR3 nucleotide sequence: TGTGCCTGGGGCAGGGACACAGATACGCAGTATTTT. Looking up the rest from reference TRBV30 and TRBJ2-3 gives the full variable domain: SQTIHQWPATLVQPVGSPLSLECTVEGTSNPNLYWYRQAAGRGLQLLFYSVGIGQISSEVPQNLSASRPQDRQFILSSKKLLLSDSGFYLCAWGRDTDTQYFGPGTRLTVL.

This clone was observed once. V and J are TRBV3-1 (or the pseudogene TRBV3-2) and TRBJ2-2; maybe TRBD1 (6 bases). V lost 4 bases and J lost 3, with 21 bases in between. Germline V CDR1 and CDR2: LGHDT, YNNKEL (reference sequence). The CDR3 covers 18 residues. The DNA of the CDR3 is TGTGCCAGCAGCCCCCGGCGGCCCTCCGCAGGGGACACCGGGGAGCTGTTTTTT. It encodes CASSPRRPSAGDTGELFF.

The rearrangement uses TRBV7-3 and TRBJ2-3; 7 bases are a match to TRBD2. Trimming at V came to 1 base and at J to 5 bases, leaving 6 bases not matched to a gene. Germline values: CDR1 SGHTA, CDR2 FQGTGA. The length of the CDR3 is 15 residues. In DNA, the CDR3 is TGTGCCAGCAGCTTAATGGCGGGAGTTATAGATACGCAGTATTTT. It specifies CASSLMAGVIDTQYF.

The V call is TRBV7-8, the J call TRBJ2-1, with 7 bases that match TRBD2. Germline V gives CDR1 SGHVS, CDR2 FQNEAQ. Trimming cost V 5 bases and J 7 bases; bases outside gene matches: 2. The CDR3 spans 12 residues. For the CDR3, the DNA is TGTGCCAGCAGCCGTAGCGGGAATGAGCAGTTCTTC. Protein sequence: CASSRSGNEQFF. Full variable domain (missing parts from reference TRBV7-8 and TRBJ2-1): GAGVSQSPRYKVAKRGQDVALRCDPISGHVSLFWYQQALGQGPEFLTYFQNEAQLDKSGLPSDRFFAERPEGSVSTLKIQRTQQEDSAVYLCASSRSGNEQFFGPGTRLTVL.

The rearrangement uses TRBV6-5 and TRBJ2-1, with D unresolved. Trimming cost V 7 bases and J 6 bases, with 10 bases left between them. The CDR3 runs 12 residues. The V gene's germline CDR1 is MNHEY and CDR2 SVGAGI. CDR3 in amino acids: CASKESGNEQFF. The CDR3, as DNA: TGTGCCAGCAAGGAGTCGGGCAATGAGCAGTTCTTC.

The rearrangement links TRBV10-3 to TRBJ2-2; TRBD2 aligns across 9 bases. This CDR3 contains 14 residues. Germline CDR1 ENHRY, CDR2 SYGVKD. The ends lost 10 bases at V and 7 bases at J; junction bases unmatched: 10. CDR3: CATQAGGTNGELFF. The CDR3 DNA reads TGTGCCACACAAGCGGGAGGAACAAACGGGGAGCTGTTTTTT.

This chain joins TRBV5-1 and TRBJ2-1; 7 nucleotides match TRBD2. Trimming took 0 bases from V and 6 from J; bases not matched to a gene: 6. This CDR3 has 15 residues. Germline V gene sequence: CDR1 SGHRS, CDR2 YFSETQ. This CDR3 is CASSLGGGSSNEQFF. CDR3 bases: TGCGCCAGCAGCTTGGGGGGCGGGAGCAGCAATGAGCAGTTCTTC.

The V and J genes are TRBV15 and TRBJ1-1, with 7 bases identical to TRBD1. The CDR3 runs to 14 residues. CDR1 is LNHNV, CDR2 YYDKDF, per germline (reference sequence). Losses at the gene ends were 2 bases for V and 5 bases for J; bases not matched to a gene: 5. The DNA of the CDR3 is TGTGCCACCAGCAGATACGGACAGGAGACTGAAGCTTTCTTT. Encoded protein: CATSRYGQETEAFF.

CDR3 nucleotides: TGTGCCAGCAGTCGGGTCTCCTTCACAGATACGCAGTATTTT. Protein product: CASSRVSFTDTQYF. The chain recombines TRBV2 with TRBJ2-3; D is undetermined. The CDR3 is made up of 14 amino acids. V was clipped by 5 bases and J by 2 bases, with 11 bases between them. Germline CDR1 and CDR2: SNHLY and FYNNEI.